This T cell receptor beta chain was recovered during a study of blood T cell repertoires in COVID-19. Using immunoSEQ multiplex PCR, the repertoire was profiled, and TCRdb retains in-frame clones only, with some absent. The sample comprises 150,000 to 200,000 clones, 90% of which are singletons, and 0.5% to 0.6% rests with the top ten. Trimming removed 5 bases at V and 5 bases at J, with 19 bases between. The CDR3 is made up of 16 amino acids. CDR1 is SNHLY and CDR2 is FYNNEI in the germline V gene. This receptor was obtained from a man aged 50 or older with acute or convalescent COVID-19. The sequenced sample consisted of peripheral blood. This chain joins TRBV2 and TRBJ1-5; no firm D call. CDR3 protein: CASSIYRGRFDQPQHF. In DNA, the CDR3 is TGTGCCAGCAGTATTTACCGCGGAAGGTTCGATCAGCCCCAGCATTTT. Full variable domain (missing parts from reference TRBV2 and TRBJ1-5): EPEVTQTPSHQVTQMGQEVILRCVPISNHLYFYWYRQILGQKVEFLVSFYNNEISEKSEIFDDQFSVERPDGSNFTLKIRSTKLEDSAMYFCASSIYRGRFDQPQHFGDGTRLSIL.